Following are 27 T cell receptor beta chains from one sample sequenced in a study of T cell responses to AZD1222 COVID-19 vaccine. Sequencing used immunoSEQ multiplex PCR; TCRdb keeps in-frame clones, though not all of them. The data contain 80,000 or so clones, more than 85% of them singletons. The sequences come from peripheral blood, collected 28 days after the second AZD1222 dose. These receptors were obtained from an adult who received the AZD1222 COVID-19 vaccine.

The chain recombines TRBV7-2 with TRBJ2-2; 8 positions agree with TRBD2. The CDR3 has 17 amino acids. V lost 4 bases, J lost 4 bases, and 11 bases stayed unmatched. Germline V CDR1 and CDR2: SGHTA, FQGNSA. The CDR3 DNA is TGTGCCAGCAGCTCGCTAGCGGGTGTCCGGGGCACCGGGGAGCTGTTTTTT. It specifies CASSSLAGVRGTGELFF.

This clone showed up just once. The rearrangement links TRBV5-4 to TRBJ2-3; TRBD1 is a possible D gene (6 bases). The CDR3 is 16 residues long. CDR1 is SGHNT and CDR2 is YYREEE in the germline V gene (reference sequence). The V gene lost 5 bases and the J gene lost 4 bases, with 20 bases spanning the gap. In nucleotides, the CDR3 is TGTGCCAGCAGTCGTTCTACGGGACAACGCTCAGATACGCAGTATTTT. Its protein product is CASSRSTGQRSDTQYF.

The CDR3 nucleotides are TGTGCCAGTACCCGGACCCCCCTCTACTATGGCTACACCTTC. This sequence encodes CASTRTPLYYGYTF. The chain joins TRBV19 to TRBJ1-2; D is undetermined. The CDR3 has 14 residues. CDR1 is LNHDA, CDR2 SQIVND, per germline (reference sequence). The V end lost 7 bases, the J end lost 3 bases, and 15 bases lay between the germline ends.

The CDR3 region is CASSQDPASGRAVYEQYF. CDR3 nucleotide sequence: TGCGCCAGCAGCCAAGACCCCGCTAGCGGGAGGGCCGTTTACGAGCAGTACTTC. The J gene is TRBJ2-7, the V gene TRBV4-1; 12 bases are a match to TRBD2. The CDR3 loop spans 18 amino acids. V shed 0 bases, J shed 4 bases, and the junction held 10 bases outside the gene matches. CDR1 is MGHRA and CDR2 is YSYEKL in the germline V gene.

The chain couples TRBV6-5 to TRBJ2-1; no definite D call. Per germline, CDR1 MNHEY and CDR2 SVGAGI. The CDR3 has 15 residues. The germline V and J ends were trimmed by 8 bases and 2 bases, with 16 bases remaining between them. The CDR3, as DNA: TGTGCCAGCCTCGCCCGTCGGAGTACCTACAATGAGCAGTTCTTC. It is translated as CASLARRSTYNEQFF.

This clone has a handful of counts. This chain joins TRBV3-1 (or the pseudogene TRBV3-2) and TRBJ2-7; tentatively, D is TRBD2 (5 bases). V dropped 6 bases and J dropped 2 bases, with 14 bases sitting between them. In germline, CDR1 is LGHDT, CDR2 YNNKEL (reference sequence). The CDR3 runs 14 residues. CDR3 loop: CASRLAGDTYEQYF. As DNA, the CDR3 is TGTGCCAGCAGGCTAGCTGGGGATACCTACGAGCAGTACTTC.

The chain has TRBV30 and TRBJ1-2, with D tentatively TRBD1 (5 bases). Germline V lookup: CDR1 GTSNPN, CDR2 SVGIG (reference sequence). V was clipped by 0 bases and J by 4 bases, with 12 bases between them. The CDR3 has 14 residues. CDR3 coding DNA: TGTGCCTGGAGTGTAGCTGGGGGATTCTATGGCTACACCTTC. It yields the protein CAWSVAGGFYGYTF.

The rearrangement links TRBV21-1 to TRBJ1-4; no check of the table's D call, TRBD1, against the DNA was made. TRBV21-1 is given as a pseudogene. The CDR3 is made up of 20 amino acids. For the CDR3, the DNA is TGTGCCAGCAGCAAAGGGAGGCAGGGGGCGCCTAGAGCGACTAATGAAAAACTGTTTTTT. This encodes CASSKGRQGAPRATNEKLFF.

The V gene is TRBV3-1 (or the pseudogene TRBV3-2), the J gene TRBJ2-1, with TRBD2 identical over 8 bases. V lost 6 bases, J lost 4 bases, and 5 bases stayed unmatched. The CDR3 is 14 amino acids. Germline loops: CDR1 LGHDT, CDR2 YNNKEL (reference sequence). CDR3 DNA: TGTGCCAGCAGAATCGCGGGGGGATACAATGAGCAGTTCTTC. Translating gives CASRIAGGYNEQFF.

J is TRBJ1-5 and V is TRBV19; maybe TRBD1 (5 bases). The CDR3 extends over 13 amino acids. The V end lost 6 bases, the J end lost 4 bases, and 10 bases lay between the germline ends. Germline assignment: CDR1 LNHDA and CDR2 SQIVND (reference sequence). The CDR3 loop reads CASRGGANQPQHF. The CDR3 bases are TGTGCCAGTAGGGGAGGGGCAAATCAGCCCCAGCATTTT.

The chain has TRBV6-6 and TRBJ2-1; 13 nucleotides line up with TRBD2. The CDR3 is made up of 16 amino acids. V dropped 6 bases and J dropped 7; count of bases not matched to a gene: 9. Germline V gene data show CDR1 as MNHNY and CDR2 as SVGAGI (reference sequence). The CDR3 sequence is CASRGILAGGRNEQFF. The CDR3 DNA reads TGTGCCAGCAGGGGGATACTAGCGGGAGGGAGGAATGAGCAGTTCTTC.

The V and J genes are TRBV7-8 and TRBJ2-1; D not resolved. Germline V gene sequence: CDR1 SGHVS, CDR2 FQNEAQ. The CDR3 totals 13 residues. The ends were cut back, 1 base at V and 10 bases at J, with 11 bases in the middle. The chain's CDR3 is CASSLDPTQEQFF. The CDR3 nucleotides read TGTGCCAGCAGCTTAGACCCGACCCAGGAGCAGTTCTTC.

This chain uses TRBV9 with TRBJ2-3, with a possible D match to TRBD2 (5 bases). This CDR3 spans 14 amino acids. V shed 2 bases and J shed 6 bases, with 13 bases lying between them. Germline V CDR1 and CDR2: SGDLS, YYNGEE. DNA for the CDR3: TGTGCCAGCAGCGTGCGCACCTCGGGGGATACGCAGTATTTT. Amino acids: CASSVRTSGDTQYF.

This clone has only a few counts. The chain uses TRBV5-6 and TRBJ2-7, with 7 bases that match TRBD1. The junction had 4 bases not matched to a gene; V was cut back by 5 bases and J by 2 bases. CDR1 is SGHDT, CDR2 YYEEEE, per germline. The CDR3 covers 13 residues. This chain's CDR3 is CASSPTGAYEQYF. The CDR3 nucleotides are TGTGCCAGCAGTCCAACAGGGGCCTACGAGCAGTACTTC.

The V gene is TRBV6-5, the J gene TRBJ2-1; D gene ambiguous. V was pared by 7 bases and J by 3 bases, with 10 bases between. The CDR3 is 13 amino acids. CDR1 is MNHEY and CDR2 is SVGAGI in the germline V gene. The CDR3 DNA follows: TGTGCCAGCAAGACTTGGGACTACAATGAGCAGTTCTTC. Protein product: CASKTWDYNEQFF.

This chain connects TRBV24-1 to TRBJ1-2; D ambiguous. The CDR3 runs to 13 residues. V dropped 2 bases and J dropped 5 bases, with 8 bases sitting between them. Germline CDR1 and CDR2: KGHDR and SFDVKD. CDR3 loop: CATSDSSIYGYTF. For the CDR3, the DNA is TGTGCCACCAGTGATTCGTCAATTTATGGCTACACCTTC.

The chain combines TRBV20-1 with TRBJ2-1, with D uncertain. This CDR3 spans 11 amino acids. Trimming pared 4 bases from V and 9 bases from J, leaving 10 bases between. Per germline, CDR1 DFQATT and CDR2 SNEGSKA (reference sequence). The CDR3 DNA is TGCAGTGCTAAAGGTGGCCCTGAGCAGTTCTTC. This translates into CSAKGGPEQFF.

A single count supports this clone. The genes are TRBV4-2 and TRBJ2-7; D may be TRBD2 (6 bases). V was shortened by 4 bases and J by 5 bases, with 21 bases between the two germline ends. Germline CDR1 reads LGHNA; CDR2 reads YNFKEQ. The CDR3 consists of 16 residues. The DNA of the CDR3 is TGTGCCAGCAGCCCGCTGGGCGGGAATGGTCGCCACGAGCAGTACTTC. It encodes CASSPLGGNGRHEQYF.

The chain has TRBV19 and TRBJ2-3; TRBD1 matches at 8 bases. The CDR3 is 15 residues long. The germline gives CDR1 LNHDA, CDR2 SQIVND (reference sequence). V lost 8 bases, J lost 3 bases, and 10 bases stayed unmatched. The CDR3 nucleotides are TGTGCCAGTCGAAAGACAGGGGACGGGACAGATACGCAGTATTTT. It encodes CASRKTGDGTDTQYF.

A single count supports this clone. The DNA for the CDR3 is TGTGCCAGCAGCTTAGTAGGGCAATTGAACACTGAAGCTTTCTTT. Translated: CASSLVGQLNTEAFF. The chain employs TRBV7-9 and TRBJ1-1; D remains ambiguous. This CDR3 region has 15 residues. V was pared by 1 base and J by 0 bases, with 9 bases between. Germline V lookup: CDR1 SEHNR, CDR2 FQNEAQ (reference sequence).

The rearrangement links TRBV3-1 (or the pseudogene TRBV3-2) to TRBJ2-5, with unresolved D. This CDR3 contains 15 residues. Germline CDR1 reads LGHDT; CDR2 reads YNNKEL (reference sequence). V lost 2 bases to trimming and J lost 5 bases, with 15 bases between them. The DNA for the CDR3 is TGTGCCAGCAGCCAATTTCCCACTAATAAGGAGACCCAGTACTTC. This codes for CASSQFPTNKETQYF.

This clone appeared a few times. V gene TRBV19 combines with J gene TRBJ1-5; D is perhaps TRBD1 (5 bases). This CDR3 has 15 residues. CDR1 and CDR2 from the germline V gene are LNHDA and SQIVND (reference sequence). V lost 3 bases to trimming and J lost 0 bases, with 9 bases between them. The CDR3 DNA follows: TGTGCCAGTAGTATTGGGGGTAATAGCAATCAGCCCCAGCATTTT. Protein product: CASSIGGNSNQPQHF.

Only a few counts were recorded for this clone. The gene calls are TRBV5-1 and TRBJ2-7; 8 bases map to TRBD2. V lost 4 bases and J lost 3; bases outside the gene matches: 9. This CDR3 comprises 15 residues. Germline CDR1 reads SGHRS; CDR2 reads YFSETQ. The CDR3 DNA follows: TGCGCCAGCAGCCCTTCTATGAGCGGGAGCTACGAGCAGTACTTC. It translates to CASSPSMSGSYEQYF.

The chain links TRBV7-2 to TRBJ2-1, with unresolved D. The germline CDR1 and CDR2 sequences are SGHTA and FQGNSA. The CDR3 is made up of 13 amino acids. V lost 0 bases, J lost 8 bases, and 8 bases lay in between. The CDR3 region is CASSLASDHEQFF. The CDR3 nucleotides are TGTGCCAGCAGCTTAGCGTCGGACCATGAGCAGTTCTTC. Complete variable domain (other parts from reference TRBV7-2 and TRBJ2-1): GAGVSQSPSNKVTEKGKDVELRCDPISGHTALYWYRQSLGQGLEFLIYFQGNSAPDKSGLPSDRFSAERTGGSVSTLTIQRTQQEDSAVYLCASSLASDHEQFFGPGTRLTVL.

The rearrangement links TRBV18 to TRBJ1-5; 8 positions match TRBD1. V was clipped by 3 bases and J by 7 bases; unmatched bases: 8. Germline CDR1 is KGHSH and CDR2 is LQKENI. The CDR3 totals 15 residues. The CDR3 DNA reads TGTGCCAGCTCACCTGGGACAGGCTCGGGACAGCCCCAGCATTTT. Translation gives CASSPGTGSGQPQHF.

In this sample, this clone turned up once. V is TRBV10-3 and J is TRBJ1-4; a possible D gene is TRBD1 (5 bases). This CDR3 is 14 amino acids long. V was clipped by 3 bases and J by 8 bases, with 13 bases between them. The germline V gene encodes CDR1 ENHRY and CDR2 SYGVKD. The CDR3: CAISDRVGDEKLFF. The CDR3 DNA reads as TGTGCCATCAGTGACAGGGTGGGAGACGAAAAACTGTTTTTT.

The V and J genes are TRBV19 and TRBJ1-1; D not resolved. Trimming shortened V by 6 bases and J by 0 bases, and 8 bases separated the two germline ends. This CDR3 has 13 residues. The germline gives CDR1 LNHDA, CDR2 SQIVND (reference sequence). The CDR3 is CASSGVVNTEAFF. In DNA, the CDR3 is TGTGCCAGTAGCGGGGTCGTGAACACTGAAGCTTTCTTT.